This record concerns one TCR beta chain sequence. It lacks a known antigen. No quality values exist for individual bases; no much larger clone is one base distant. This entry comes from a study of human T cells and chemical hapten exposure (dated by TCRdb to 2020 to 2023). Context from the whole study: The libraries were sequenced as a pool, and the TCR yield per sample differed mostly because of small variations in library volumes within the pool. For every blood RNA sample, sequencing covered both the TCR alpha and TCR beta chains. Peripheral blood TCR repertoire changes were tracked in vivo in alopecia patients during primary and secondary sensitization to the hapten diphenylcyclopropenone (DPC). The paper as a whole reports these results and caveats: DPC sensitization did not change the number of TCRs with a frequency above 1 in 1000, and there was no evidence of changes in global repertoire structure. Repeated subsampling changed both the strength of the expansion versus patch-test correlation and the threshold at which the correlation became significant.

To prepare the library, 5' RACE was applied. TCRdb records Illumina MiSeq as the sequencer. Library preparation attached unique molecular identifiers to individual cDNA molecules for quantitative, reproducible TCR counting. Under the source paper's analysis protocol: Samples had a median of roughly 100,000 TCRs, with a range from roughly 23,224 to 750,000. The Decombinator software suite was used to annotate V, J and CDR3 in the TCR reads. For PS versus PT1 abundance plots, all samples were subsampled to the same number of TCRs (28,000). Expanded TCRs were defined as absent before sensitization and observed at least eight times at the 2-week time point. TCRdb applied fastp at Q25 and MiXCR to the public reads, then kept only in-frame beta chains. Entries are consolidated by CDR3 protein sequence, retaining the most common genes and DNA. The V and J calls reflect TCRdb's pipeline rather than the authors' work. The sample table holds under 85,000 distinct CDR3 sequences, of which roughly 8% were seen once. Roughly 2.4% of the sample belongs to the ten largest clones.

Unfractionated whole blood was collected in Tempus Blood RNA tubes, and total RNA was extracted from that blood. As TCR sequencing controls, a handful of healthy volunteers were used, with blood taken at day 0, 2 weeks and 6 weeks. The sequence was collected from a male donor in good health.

Read as DNA, the sequence is TGTGCCAGCAGCTTAAACGAGGTGGGCCGTAGCAATCAGCCCCAGCATTTT. Protein translation: CASSLNEVGRSNQPQHF. The V gene is TRBV7-9 and the J gene is TRBJ1-5, with no D gene named confidently. V is shortened by 2 bases, J by 0 bases, and the region joining them spans 14 bases. From the cysteine through the phenylalanine, the CDR3 covers 17 amino acids. The retained sequence is limited to the CDR3, 51 bases, with the frame set at the first base. Via the germline V gene (reference sequence), CDR1 is SEHNR and CDR2 FQNEAQ.